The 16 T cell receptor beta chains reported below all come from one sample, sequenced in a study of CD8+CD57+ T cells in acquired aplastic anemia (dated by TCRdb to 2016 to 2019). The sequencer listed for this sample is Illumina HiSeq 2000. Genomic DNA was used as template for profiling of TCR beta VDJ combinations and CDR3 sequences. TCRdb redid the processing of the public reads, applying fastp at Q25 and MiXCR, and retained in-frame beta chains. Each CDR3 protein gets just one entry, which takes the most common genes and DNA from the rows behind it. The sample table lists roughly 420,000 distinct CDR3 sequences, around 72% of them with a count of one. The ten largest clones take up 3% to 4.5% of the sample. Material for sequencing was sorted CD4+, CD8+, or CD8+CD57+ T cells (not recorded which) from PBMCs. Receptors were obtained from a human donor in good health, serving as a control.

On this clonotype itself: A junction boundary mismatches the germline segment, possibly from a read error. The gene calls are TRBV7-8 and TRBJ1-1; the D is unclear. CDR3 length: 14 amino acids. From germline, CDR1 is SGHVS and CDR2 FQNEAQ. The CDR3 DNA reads TGTGCCAGCAGCGCCTGTCCTGCCGGCGCAGAAATATACTTT. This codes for CASSACPAGAEIYF.

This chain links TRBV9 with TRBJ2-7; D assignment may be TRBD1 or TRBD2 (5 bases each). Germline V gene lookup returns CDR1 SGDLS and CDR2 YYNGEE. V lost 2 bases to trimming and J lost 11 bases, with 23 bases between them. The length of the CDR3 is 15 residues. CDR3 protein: CASSVWTGTAIMKYF. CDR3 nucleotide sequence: TGTGCCAGCAGCGTGTGGACCGGGACGGCGATAATGAAGTACTTC.

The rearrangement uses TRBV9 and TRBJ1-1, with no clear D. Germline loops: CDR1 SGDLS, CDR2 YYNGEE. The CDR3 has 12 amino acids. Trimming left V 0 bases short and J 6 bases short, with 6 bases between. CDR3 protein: CASSVGQPEAFF. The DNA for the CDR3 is TGTGCCAGCAGCGTAGGTCAGCCTGAAGCTTTCTTT.

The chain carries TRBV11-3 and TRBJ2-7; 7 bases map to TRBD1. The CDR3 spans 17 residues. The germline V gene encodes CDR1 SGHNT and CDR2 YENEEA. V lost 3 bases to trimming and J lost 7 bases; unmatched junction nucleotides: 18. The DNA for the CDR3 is TGTGCCAGCAGCTTCGACAGGGCAATGCCGATACGACGGGAGCAGTACTTC. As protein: CASSFDRAMPIRREQYF. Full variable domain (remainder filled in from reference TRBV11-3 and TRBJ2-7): EAGVVQSPRYKIIEKKQPVAFWCNPISGHNTLYWYLQNLGQGPELLIRYENEEAVDDSQLPKDRFSAERLKGVDSTLKIQPAELGDSAVYLCASSFDRAMPIRREQYFGPGTRLTVT.

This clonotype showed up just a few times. The CDR3 loop reads CAIRNPGQGSHEQYF. Written as DNA, the CDR3 is TGTGCCATCAGAAATCCGGGACAGGGTTCCCACGAGCAGTACTTC. The chain links TRBV10-3 to TRBJ2-7, with TRBD1 matching 9 bases. The CDR3 runs 15 residues. CDR1 and CDR2 from the germline V gene are ENHRY and SYGVKD. V dropped 6 bases and J dropped 5; count of bases not matched to a gene: 11.

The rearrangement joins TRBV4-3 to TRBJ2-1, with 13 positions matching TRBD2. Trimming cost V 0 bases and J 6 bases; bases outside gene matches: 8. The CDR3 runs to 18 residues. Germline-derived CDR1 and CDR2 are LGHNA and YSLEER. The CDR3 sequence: CASSQDLGLAGVCNEQFF. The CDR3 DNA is TGCGCCAGCAGCCAAGACTTAGGACTAGCGGGGGTCTGCAATGAGCAGTTCTTC.

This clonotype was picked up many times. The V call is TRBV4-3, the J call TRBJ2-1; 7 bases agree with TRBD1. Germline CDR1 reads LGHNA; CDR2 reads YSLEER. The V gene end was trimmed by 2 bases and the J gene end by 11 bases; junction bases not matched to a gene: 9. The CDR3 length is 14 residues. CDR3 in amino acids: CASSQWYRGTKQFF. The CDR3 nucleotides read TGCGCCAGCAGCCAATGGTACAGGGGAACGAAGCAGTTCTTC.

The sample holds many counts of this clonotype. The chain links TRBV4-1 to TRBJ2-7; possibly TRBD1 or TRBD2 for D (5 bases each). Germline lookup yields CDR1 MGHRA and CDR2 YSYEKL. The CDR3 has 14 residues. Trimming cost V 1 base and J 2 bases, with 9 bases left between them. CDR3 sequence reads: CASSQVQGPYEQYF. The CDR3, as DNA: TGCGCCAGCAGCCAAGTTCAGGGACCCTACGAGCAGTACTTC.

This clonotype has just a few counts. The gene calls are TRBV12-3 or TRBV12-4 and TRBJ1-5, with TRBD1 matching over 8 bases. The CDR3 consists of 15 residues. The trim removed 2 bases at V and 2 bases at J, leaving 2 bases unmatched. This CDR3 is CASSLTGQGNQPQHF. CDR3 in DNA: TGTGCCAGCAGTTTAACGGGACAGGGCAATCAGCCCCAGCATTTT.

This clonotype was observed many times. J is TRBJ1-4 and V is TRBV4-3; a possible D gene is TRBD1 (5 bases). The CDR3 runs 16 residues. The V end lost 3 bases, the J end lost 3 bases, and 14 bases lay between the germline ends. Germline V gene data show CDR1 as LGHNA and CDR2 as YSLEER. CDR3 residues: CASSQKGTGSNEKLFF. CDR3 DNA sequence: TGCGCCAGCAGCCAGAAAGGGACGGGTTCTAATGAAAAACTGTTTTTT.

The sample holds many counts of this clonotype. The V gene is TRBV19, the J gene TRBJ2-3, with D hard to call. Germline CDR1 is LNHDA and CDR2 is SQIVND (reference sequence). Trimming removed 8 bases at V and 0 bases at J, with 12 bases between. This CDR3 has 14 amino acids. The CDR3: CASEGPLSTDTQYF. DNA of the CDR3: TGTGCCAGTGAAGGGCCGCTAAGCACAGATACGCAGTATTTT.

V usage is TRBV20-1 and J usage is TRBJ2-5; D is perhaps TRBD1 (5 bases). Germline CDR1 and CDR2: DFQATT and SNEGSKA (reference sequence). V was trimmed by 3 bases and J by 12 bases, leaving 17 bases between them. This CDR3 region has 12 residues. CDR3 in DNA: TGCAGTGCTAGCCGCCAAGACAGCTCCAAGTACTTC. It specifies CSASRQDSSKYF.

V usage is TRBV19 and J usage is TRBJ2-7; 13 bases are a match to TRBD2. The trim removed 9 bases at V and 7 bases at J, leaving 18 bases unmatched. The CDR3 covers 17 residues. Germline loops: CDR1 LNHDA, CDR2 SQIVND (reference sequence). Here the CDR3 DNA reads TGTGCCAGCAGCTTAGTAGGCACCGGGACTAGCGGGGCTGAGCAGTACTTC. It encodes CASSLVGTGTSGAEQYF.

The CDR3 nucleotides read TGTGCCACCAGCCCCGGGACCGGTGGCTACACCTTC. This gives the protein CATSPGTGGYTF. This rearrangement joins TRBV15 to TRBJ1-2, with a tentative D call TRBD1 (5 bases). CDR1 is LNHNV and CDR2 is YYDKDF in the germline V gene (reference sequence). The CDR3 extends over 12 amino acids. The ends were cut back, 5 bases at V and 7 bases at J, with 11 bases in the middle. The variable domain in full, with the rest retrieved from reference TRBV15 and TRBJ1-2, is DAMVIQNPRYQVTQFGKPVTLSCSQTLNHNVMYWYQQKSSQAPKLLFHYYDKDFNNEADTPDNFQSRRPNTSFCFLDIRSPGLGDTAMYLCATSPGTGGYTFGSGTRLTVV.

CDR3 region: CSATDSFRTGTGELFF. In DNA, the CDR3 is TGCAGTGCCACCGACTCTTTTCGGACCGGGACCGGGGAGCTGTTTTTT. The chain carries TRBV20-1 and TRBJ2-2; D gene uncertain. Per the germline V gene, CDR1 is DFQATT and CDR2 is SNEGSKA (reference sequence). Trimming shortened V by 6 bases and J by 5 bases, and 22 bases separated the two germline ends. This CDR3 has 16 amino acids.

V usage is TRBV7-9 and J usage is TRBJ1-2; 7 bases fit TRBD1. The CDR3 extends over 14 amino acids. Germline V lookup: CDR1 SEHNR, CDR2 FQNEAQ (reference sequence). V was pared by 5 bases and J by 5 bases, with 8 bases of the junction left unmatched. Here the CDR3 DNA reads TGTGCCAGCAGCGACGACAGGGTGCGGTATGGCTACACCTTC. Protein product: CASSDDRVRYGYTF.